Sequencing of this TCR beta chain was carried out in a study of blood T cell repertoires in COVID-19. Study-level information: Donors in the United States, Italy and Spain gave samples during acute or convalescent COVID-19.

Profiling relied on immunoSEQ multiplex PCR, and the TCRdb table lists in-frame clones only, not all of them. The data contain more than 150,000 clones, about 90% of them singletons. CDR3 length: 12 amino acids. V lost 3 bases and J 7 bases, leaving 9 bases between the germline ends. Source material: peripheral blood. This sequence originates from a man between 65 and 80 years old with active or convalescent COVID-19. V and J are TRBV12-3 or TRBV12-4 and TRBJ1-2, with D unresolved. CDR3 sequence (DNA): TGTGCCAGCAGTTTTCTAGAGAGTGGCTACACCTTC. The encoded protein is CASSFLESGYTF.